The clone carrying this T cell receptor beta chain was recorded many times. Antigen specificity is unknown. Germline assignment: CDR1 SEHNR and CDR2 FQNEAQ (reference sequence). The CDR3 runs 14 residues. The V gene lost 0 bases and the J gene lost 4 bases, with 9 bases spanning the gap. The data are from a study of breast tumors, draining lymph nodes, adjacent tissues. Whole-study results and caveats: Tumor TCR diversity was below lymph nodes but above nontumor tissue. Luminal-like breast cancer showed significantly higher tumor–nontumor repertoire similarity than basal-like. The lymph node origin of tumor T cells was framed as consistent with a hypothesis, not demonstrated.

TCRdb re-derived calls from the multiplex PCR reads in MiXCR, one entry per CDR3 protein. The data contain more than 20,000 distinct CDR3 sequences, approximately 23% of them singletons. The clonotype comes from a female donor with breast cancer. Some clones in this sample may be carry-over from other donors' samples. Sequencing was performed on breast tumor tissue. The rearrangement uses TRBV7-9 and TRBJ1-2; no firm D call. The CDR3 nucleotides are TGTGCCAGCAGCTTAGCCAACCTCGGCTATGGCTACACCTTC. This sequence encodes CASSLANLGYGYTF.